This TCR beta chain was sequenced for a study of T-cell memory formation after mild COVID-19. TCRdb called the 5' RACE reads again in MiXCR, with one record for every CDR3 protein. The data hold approximately 430,000 distinct CDR3 sequences, with about 22% observed a single time. CDR3 length equals 14 residues. Germline V gene lookup returns CDR1 SEHNR and CDR2 FQNEAQ (reference sequence). Between the trimmed V and J ends, which lost 2 bases and 2 bases, there was a span of 8 bases. This rearrangement joins TRBV7-9 to TRBJ2-3; D gene ambiguous. Input material: PBMCs or a T cell subset sorted from them (not recorded which). This TCR was recovered from an adult woman who had mild COVID-19 (a few samples of this study predate the infection). Cell type and time point are not known. The CDR3 DNA follows: TGTGCCAGCAGCTTAAGAGACTCCACAGATACGCAGTATTTT. This gives the protein CASSLRDSTDTQYF.